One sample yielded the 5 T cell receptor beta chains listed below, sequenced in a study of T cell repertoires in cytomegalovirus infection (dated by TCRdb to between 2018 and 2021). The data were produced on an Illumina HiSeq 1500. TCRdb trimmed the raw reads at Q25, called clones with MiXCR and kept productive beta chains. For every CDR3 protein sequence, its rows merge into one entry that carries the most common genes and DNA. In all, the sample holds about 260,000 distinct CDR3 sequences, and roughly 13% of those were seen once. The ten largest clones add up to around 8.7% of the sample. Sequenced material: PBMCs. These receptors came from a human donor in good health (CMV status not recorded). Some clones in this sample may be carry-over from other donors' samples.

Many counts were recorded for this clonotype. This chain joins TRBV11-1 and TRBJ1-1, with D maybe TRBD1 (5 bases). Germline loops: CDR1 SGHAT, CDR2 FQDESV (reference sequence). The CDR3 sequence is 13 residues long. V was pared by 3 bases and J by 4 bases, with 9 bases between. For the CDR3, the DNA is TGTGCCAGCAGCTTTGACAGTCGCACTGAAGCTTTCTTT. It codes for CASSFDSRTEAFF.

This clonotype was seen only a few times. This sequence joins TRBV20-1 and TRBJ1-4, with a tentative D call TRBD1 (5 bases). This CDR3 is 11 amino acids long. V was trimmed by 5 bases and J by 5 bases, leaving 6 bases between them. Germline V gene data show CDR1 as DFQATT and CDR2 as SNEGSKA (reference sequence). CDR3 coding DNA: TGCAGTGCTGGGACGAATGAAAAACTGTTTTTT. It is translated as CSAGTNEKLFF.

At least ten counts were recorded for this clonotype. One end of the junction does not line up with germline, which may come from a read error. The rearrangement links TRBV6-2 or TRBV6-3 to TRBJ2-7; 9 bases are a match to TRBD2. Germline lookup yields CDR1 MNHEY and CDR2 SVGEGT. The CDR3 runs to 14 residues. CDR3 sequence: CASSYRGLAYQQYF. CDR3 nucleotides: TGTGCCAGCAGTTACCGGGGACTAGCCTACCAGCAGTACTTC.

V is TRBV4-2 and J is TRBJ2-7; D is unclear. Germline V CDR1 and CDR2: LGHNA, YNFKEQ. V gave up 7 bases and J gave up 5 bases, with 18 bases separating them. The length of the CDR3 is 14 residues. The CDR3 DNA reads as TGTGCCAGCACCCATGCTGGCAGTTCTAACGAGCAGTACTTC. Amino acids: CASTHAGSSNEQYF.

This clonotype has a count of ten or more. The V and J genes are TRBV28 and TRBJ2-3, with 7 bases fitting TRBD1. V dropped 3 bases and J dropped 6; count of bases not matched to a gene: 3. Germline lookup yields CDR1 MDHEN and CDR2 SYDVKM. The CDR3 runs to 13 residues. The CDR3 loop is CASSFPQGDTQYF. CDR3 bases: TGTGCCAGCAGTTTTCCACAGGGGGATACGCAGTATTTT. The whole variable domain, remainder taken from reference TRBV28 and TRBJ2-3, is DVKVTQSSRYLVKRTGEKVFLECVQDMDHENMFWYRQDPGLGLRLIYFSYDVKMKEKGDIPEGYSVSREKKERFSLILESASTNQTSMYLCASSFPQGDTQYFGPGTRLTVL.